Detailed here is one T cell receptor beta chain. What antigen it recognizes has not been identified. The sample holds no much larger clone one base away, and base qualities are not on file. The immunoSEQ Assay was used to immunosequence TCRbeta CDR3 regions from genomic DNA. Before high-throughput sequencing, genomic DNA was amplified using bias-controlled multiplex PCR. In the authors' own workflow: To quantify the absolute abundance of each unique TCRbeta CDR3 region, the sequences were collapsed and filtered. Clonality, defined as 1 minus Pielou's evenness, was calculated using only productive rearrangements. A previously published method was used to identify clones whose frequencies were significantly greater in on-treatment samples than in baseline samples. Imported from immuneACCESS, the table was reduced by TCRdb to in-frame sequences with V and J called. These copies leave out some clones; in studies compared against another copy, an unresolved V gene accounts for under half, and the cause of the remainder is not known. V and J calls and clone size are as listed in that table; D and trimming were resolved from the DNA. For this sample there are several thousand clones; around 50% appear just once. About two fifths of the sample is in the top ten clones.

Including the terminal cysteine and phenylalanine, the CDR3 comprises 12 residues. Here the CDR3 DNA is all that survives: 36 bases in frame from base 1. A distance of 8 bases separates the germline ends of V and J, which lose 5 bases and 4 bases respectively. The germline V gene provides CDR1 SGHVS and CDR2 FQNEAQ. The sample originates from a study of sequential checkpoint blockade in melanoma (dated by TCRdb to about 2019). For the study in its entirety: In a 1:1 randomization, patients received either first-line nivolumab then ipilimumab (arm A) or ipilimumab then nivolumab (arm B). Maintenance nivolumab was given following each of the two trial sequences.

Reading the label with the study, this specimen's treatment or condition is: randomized to nivolumab then ipilimumab (arm A) or the reverse (arm B). No trial patient had received prior DNA-damaging chemotherapy. On a FACS Aria II flow cytometer, live CD3+CD8+ cells that were negative for CD19 and CD56 were sorted from thawed PBMCs. CheckMate 064, a randomized, open-label phase II trial of sequential checkpoint blockade, was the source of the samples, all of which came from patients with melanoma. Peripheral blood mononuclear cells were collected by leukapheresis, purified with Ficoll-Paque, and frozen in human serum with approximately 10% DMSO. Right after sorting, the blood CD3+CD8+ cells were verified to be >95% pure, and DNA extraction followed. Here is what the overall study found, with its caveats: The model for predicting response that combines TCR metrics with mutation burden needs to be validated in larger, independent patient cohorts.

The clonotype originates from a human donor with melanoma. The chain uses TRBV7-8 and TRBJ1-1; tentative D gene TRBD1, with 5 bases matching. The sequenced sample was CD8+ T cells sorted from blood (inferred from file names), obtained from a patient given nivolumab and ipilimumab in sequence. CDR3 reads: CASSQGSTEAFF. Read as DNA, the sequence is TGTGCCAGCAGCCAGGGCAGCACTGAAGCTTTCTTT.